This is a list of T cell receptor beta chains from one sample in a study of vaccination and CD4 T cells after COVID-19. TCRdb re-derived calls from the PCR reads in MiXCR, one entry per CDR3 protein. This table has approximately 2,000 distinct CDR3 sequences, 20% appearing once. These TCRs are of unknown antigen specificity. Sequencing was carried out using CD4+ T cells from blood, cultured in vitro. The receptor set was obtained from a human donor in good health. CDR3s include the opening cysteine and the closing phenylalanine or tryptophan. Each record gives: D gene, V gene, J gene, clone size, CDR3 DNA, CDR3 protein. The D gene is left open where the match is weak. Clone size is stated in some rows and not others, as once, few, many or a class when expanded.

d_call: TRBD1; v_call: TRBV9; j_call: TRBJ1-1; clone_size: few; cdr3_nt: TGTGCCAGTTCAGGGGGCTTGTACACTGAAGCTTTCTTT; cdr3_aa: CASSGGLYTEAFF
d_call: NA; v_call: TRBV21-1; j_call: TRBJ2-1; clone_size: few; cdr3_nt: TGTGCCAGCAGCAAATCCTGGTTGTATTATCTCGATGAGCAGTTCTTC; cdr3_aa: CASSKSWLYYLDEQFF
d_call: NA; v_call: TRBV7-9; j_call: TRBJ2-1; clone_size: few; cdr3_nt: TGTGCCAGCAGCCCGCTGTCGGGTGCCTACAATGAGCAGTTCTTC; cdr3_aa: CASSPLSGAYNEQFF
d_call: TRBD1; v_call: TRBV28; j_call: TRBJ1-5; clone_size: NA; cdr3_nt: TGTGCCAGCAGGGAGACAGGGACACATCAGCCCCAGCATTTT; cdr3_aa: CASRETGTHQPQHF
d_call: NA; v_call: TRBV7-3; j_call: TRBJ2-5; clone_size: NA; cdr3_nt: TGTGCCAGCAGCTTAACGGGACTTCAAGAGACCCAGTACTTC; cdr3_aa: CASSLTGLQETQYF
d_call: NA; v_call: TRBV12-3/TRBV12-4; j_call: TRBJ1-2; clone_size: NA; cdr3_nt: TGTGCCAGCAGTTTGAAACGGGTGCGGGATGGCTACACCTTC; cdr3_aa: CASSLKRVRDGYTF
d_call: TRBD1; v_call: TRBV2; j_call: TRBJ2-3; clone_size: NA; cdr3_nt: TGTGCCAGCAATAGACAGGGGGCAGATACGCAGTATTTT; cdr3_aa: CASNRQGADTQYF
d_call: TRBD1; v_call: TRBV6-1; j_call: TRBJ1-1; clone_size: NA; cdr3_nt: TGTGCCAGCAAAGGGACAGGGGGCCGGAACACTGAAGCTTTCTTT; cdr3_aa: CASKGTGGRNTEAFF
d_call: TRBD2; v_call: TRBV9; j_call: TRBJ2-5; clone_size: few; cdr3_nt: TGTGCCAGCAGCGTAGACCCTAGCGGCAGTCGGACCCAGTACTTC; cdr3_aa: CASSVDPSGSRTQYF
d_call: NA; v_call: TRBV9; j_call: TRBJ1-5; clone_size: NA; cdr3_nt: TGTGCCAGCAACCCCCAGGGGCGGGGCAATCAGCCCCAGCATTTT; cdr3_aa: CASNPQGRGNQPQHF
d_call: TRBD1; v_call: TRBV5-1; j_call: TRBJ1-2; clone_size: few; cdr3_nt: TGCGCCAGCAGCCTAGGACAGGGAAGTGGTGGCTACACCTTC; cdr3_aa: CASSLGQGSGGYTF
d_call: TRBD2; v_call: TRBV10-2; j_call: TRBJ2-7; clone_size: NA; cdr3_nt: TGCGCCAGCAGTGGGGTAGCGGGAGGAGCCTACGAGCAGTACTTC; cdr3_aa: CASSGVAGGAYEQYF
d_call: NA; v_call: TRBV6-2/TRBV6-3; j_call: TRBJ2-3; clone_size: NA; cdr3_nt: TGTGCCAGCAGCCAATCCCTGACGGGGTGGGACACAGATACGCAGTATTTT; cdr3_aa: CASSQSLTGWDTDTQYF
d_call: NA; v_call: TRBV19; j_call: TRBJ2-5; clone_size: few; cdr3_nt: TGTGCCAGTAAAATGGGGGCAGGGGCGGAGACCCAGTACTTC; cdr3_aa: CASKMGAGAETQYF
d_call: TRBD2; v_call: TRBV5-5; j_call: TRBJ2-2; clone_size: few; cdr3_nt: TGTGCCAGCAGCCGCTGGAGTAGCGGGGGGAACACCGGGGAGCTGTTTTTT; cdr3_aa: CASSRWSSGGNTGELFF
d_call: NA; v_call: TRBV11-3; j_call: TRBJ2-5; clone_size: few; cdr3_nt: TGTGCCAGCAGCTTAGACCCCGAAGGGGCCCAGTACTTC; cdr3_aa: CASSLDPEGAQYF
d_call: NA; v_call: TRBV19; j_call: TRBJ2-1; clone_size: few; cdr3_nt: TGTGCCAGTAGTGCCATACATGGGGGCTACAATGAGCAGTTCTTC; cdr3_aa: CASSAIHGGYNEQFF